Listed below are T cell receptor beta chains from one sample, sequenced in a study of cytomegalovirus exposure and HLA in healthy donors. Assay: immunoSEQ multiplex PCR; the TCRdb copy retains only in-frame clones and omits some. The data contain a few hundred thousand clones, about 80% of them singletons. The specimen sequenced was PBMCs. These receptors all come from a woman aged 60-75 years in good health and CMV-seropositive. The CDR3 runs from the conserved cysteine through the conserved F or W.

cdr3_length v_call cdr3_aa
11 TRBV27 CASSGGGEQFF
16 TRBV10-3 CAISSGTGAGAGELFF
13 TRBV5-1 CASSIQGNTEAFF
16 TRBV6-6 CASSYSSSGRAYEQYF
11 TRBV6-5 CASSKRYEQFF
13 TRBV5-1 CASRDPQDSKQFF
13 TRBV11-2 CASSLVTPYEQYF
15 TRBV21-1 CASSPRTRDTYEQYF
15 TRBV18 CASSPLQGLSYEQYF
15 TRBV18 CASSPFPGGNVEAFF
14 TRBV6-5 CASSSRRGPYEQYF
15 TRBV4-1 CASSQEGLAGLGYTF
13 TRBV9 CASSVETTNTQYF
15 TRBV18 CASSRMTGVGYGYTF
15 TRBV7-9 CASSSQMDTIYEQYF
13 TRBV5-4 CAGQASGAYEQYF
16 TRBV7-9 CSSSLEGTSGRETQFF
11 TRBV7-6 CATPDGQPQHF
15 TRBV6-5 CASSHNRDPYNEQFF
16 TRBV18 CASSPPRTNNQETQYF
18 TRBV12-2 CASRPPSGILRGNTEAFF
18 TRBV19 CASAPPRDRGPGANVLTF
14 TRBV6-5 CASSYAGEAGELFF
15 TRBV10-3 CAISESPTGDETQYF
13 TRBV5-1 CASSPGQTDTQYF
15 TRBV6-6 CASSYSTGAYNEQFF